These 28 T cell receptor beta chains share one sample of origin, sequenced in a study of Ad26.COV2.S vaccination and SARS-CoV-2 variants. Produced via immunoSEQ multiplex PCR; TCRdb's table is partial and in-frame only. The table has hundreds of thousands of clones, 89% seen once; the top ten hold about 2.7%. Treatment of the sample: approximately 18 received Ad26.COV2.S at low or high dose, single or two shots; roughly five received placebo; per-sample allocation not given. The samples were gathered on day 63 after the first injection of vaccine or placebo. The sample was peripheral blood, taken in a trial of Ad26.COV2.S vaccine versus placebo. The receptors were sampled from a person between 18 and 65 years old who received the Ad26.COV2.S COVID-19 vaccine or a placebo.

The chain couples TRBV2 to TRBJ1-2, with D uncertain. Trimming removed 10 bases from V and 6 bases from J, with 18 bases in between. The CDR3 is made up of 13 amino acids. In germline, CDR1 is SNHLY, CDR2 FYNNEI. CDR3 protein: CATPPGPEHGYTF. The DNA for the CDR3 is TGTGCCACCCCCCCCGGGCCCGAACATGGCTACACCTTC.

V gene TRBV7-9 combines with J gene TRBJ2-5, with no clear D. The CDR3 covers 13 residues. The germline CDR1 and CDR2 sequences are SEHNR and FQNEAQ (reference sequence). V lost 1 base and J 5 bases, leaving 8 bases between the germline ends. CDR3 sequence reads: CASSLVARETQYF. The CDR3 nucleotides read TGTGCCAGCAGCTTAGTTGCCAGGGAGACCCAGTACTTC.

The chain is built from TRBV4-3 and TRBJ2-1; no clear D. The CDR3 is made up of 18 amino acids. Germline CDR1 reads LGHNA; CDR2 reads YSLEER. The V end was cut by 2 bases, the J end by 5 bases, with 22 bases between. DNA of the CDR3: TGCGCCAGCAGCCAACCCCGGTTCCGCCGCGGATCCGACAATGAGCAGTTCTTC. Translated, it gives CASSQPRFRRGSDNEQFF.

The V gene is TRBV5-4, the J gene TRBJ1-4, with D possibly TRBD1 on 6 matching bases. Germline V gene data show CDR1 as SGHNT and CDR2 as YYREEE (reference sequence). The CDR3 is 16 amino acids. The germline V and J ends were trimmed by 0 bases and 1 base, with 10 bases remaining between them. CDR3 region: CASSLGGQLTNEKLFF. DNA for the CDR3: TGTGCCAGCAGCTTGGGGGGGCAGTTAACTAATGAAAAACTGTTTTTT.

V usage is TRBV5-5 and J usage is TRBJ2-3; D gene unclear. V gave up 4 bases and J gave up 2 bases, with 14 bases separating them. This CDR3 spans 15 amino acids. Germline-derived CDR1 and CDR2 are SGHKS and YYEKEE (reference sequence). Written as DNA, the CDR3 is TGTGCCAGCAGCCTCCTTAAGTTGGACACAGATACGCAGTATTTT. It translates to CASSLLKLDTDTQYF. The full variable domain, rest sourced from reference TRBV5-5 and TRBJ2-3, is DAGVTQSPTHLIKTRGQQVTLRCSPISGHKSVSWYQQVLGQGPQFIFQYYEKEERGRGNFPDRFSARQFPNYSSELNVNALLLGDSALYLCASSLLKLDTDTQYFGPGTRLTVL.

The chain joins TRBV7-9 to TRBJ2-3; D unclear. CDR1 is SEHNR, CDR2 FQNEAQ, per germline (reference sequence). Trimming left V 2 bases short and J 0 bases short, with 0 bases between. The CDR3 consists of 12 residues. The CDR3: CASSLSTDTQYF. CDR3 bases: TGTGCCAGCAGCTTAAGCACAGATACGCAGTATTTT.

J is TRBJ1-1 and V is TRBV25-1; 9 bases map to TRBD1. The CDR3 has 14 amino acids. V dropped 6 bases and J dropped 2; count of bases not matched to a gene: 4. Germline CDR1 is MGHDK and CDR2 is SYGVNS. CDR3 in DNA: TGTGCCAGCAGGCCGACAGGGGGAAACACTGAAGCTTTCTTT. Protein product: CASRPTGGNTEAFF. Filled out from reference TRBV25-1 and TRBJ1-1, the complete variable domain reads EADIYQTPRYLVIGTGKKITLECSQTMGHDKMYWYQQDPGMELHLIHYSYGVNSTEKGDLSSESTVSRIRTEHFPLTLESARPSHTSQYLCASRPTGGNTEAFFGQGTRLTVV.

The rearrangement links TRBV4-3 to TRBJ1-1, with D possibly matching TRBD1 (5 bases). The germline gives CDR1 LGHNA, CDR2 YSLEER. V was cut by 3 bases and J by 8 bases, with 22 bases left in between. This CDR3 is built from 16 residues. The CDR3 bases are TGCGCCAGCAGCCAGGGAGGGGCGTTTTTCGGGCAGGAAGCTTTCTTT. Translated: CASSQGGAFFGQEAFF.

CDR3 residues: CASREGPEEGYTF. Here the CDR3 DNA reads TGTGCCAGCAGGGAGGGACCGGAGGAGGGCTACACCTTC. J is TRBJ1-2 and V is TRBV7-3; tentatively, D is TRBD1 (5 bases). CDR3 length: 13 residues. Germline V lookup: CDR1 SGHTA, CDR2 FQGTGA. Trimming cost V 6 bases and J 8 bases, with 16 bases left between them.

This sequence joins TRBV27 and TRBJ1-5; D might be TRBD1 (5 bases). The germline V and J ends were trimmed by 8 bases and 3 bases, with 8 bases remaining between them. From germline, CDR1 is MNHEY and CDR2 SMNVEV (reference sequence). This CDR3 has 12 residues. CDR3 nucleotide sequence: TGTGCCAGCGGGGGTACCAATCAGCCCCAGCATTTT. This gives the protein CASGGTNQPQHF.

CDR3 amino acids: CASLKNKANTEAFF. CDR3 coding DNA: TGTGCCAGCTTGAAAAACAAAGCGAACACTGAAGCTTTCTTT. The chain carries TRBV28 and TRBJ1-1; no firm D call. The CDR3 spans 14 residues. The germline V gene encodes CDR1 MDHEN and CDR2 SYDVKM. V was cut by 8 bases and J by 1 base, with 14 bases left in between.

The rearrangement uses TRBV5-1 and TRBJ1-5; D not certain. This CDR3 has 13 residues. Germline CDR1 and CDR2: SGHRS and YFSETQ. Trimming removed 0 bases from V and 7 bases from J, with 8 bases in between. CDR3 nucleotide sequence: TGCGCCAGCAGCTTGGGGCCCCGGCAGCCCCAGCATTTT. Its protein product is CASSLGPRQPQHF.

This chain connects TRBV12-5 to TRBJ1-3; D gene unclear. V was trimmed by 2 bases and J by 0 bases, leaving 11 bases between them. The CDR3 extends over 16 amino acids. The germline V gene encodes CDR1 LGHNT and CDR2 FRNRAP. The CDR3 region has the DNA TGTGCTAGTGGTTTGAGGCAGCGGTACTCTGGAAACACCATATATTTT. This codes for CASGLRQRYSGNTIYF.

J is TRBJ2-5 and V is TRBV6-5, with D possibly being TRBD2 (5 bases). V lost 9 bases and J lost 4, with 12 bases in between. The germline gives CDR1 MNHEY, CDR2 SVGAGI. The CDR3 is 12 amino acids. Here the CDR3 reads CASLMAGETQYF. DNA for the CDR3: TGTGCCAGTTTGATGGCGGGAGAGACCCAGTACTTC.

This chain links TRBV7-2 with TRBJ2-3; D unresolved. From germline, CDR1 is SGHTA and CDR2 FQGNSA. Trimming removed 1 base from V and 0 bases from J, with 11 bases in between. CDR3 length equals 16 residues. The CDR3 DNA sequence: TGTGCCAGCAGCTTAGGGGCCGAGTGGAGCACAGATACGCAGTATTTT. Translated, it gives CASSLGAEWSTDTQYF.

The J gene is TRBJ1-3, the V gene TRBV5-1; D gene unclear. Between the trimmed V and J ends, which lost 4 bases and 3 bases, there was a span of 8 bases. CDR1 is SGHRS and CDR2 is YFSETQ in the germline V gene. This CDR3 comprises 13 residues. The CDR3 nucleotides are TGCGCCAGCAGCCAAGAGCTTGGAAACACCATATATTTT. Amino acids: CASSQELGNTIYF.

The chain uses TRBV19 and TRBJ1-2; 7 bases fit TRBD1. CDR3 size: 15 residues. The V and J ends lost 5 bases and 0 bases, in that order; junction bases with no gene match: 6. CDR1 and CDR2 (germline): LNHDA, SQIVND (reference sequence). The CDR3 nucleotides are TGTGCCAGTAGTCCGGACAGGAGAACTAACTATGGCTACACCTTC. Translated: CASSPDRRTNYGYTF.

This clone was found once. This chain uses TRBV15 with TRBJ1-2; D gene ambiguous. Germline lookup yields CDR1 LNHNV and CDR2 YYDKDF (reference sequence). CDR3 length: 16 amino acids. Trimming removed 0 bases at V and 2 bases at J, with 13 bases between. The CDR3 DNA reads as TGTGCCACCAGCAGAGAAGTAACACGACCCAACTATGGCTACACCTTC. This gives the protein CATSREVTRPNYGYTF.

The rearrangement joins TRBV4-3 to TRBJ2-5, with 8 bases lining up with TRBD1. Germline V gene sequence: CDR1 LGHNA, CDR2 YSLEER. The CDR3 covers 14 residues. V was clipped by 3 bases and J by 2 bases; unmatched bases: 2. The CDR3 sequence is CASSHGQGQETQYF. Written as DNA, the CDR3 is TGCGCCAGCAGCCACGGACAGGGACAAGAGACCCAGTACTTC.

V is TRBV5-5 and J is TRBJ1-6; D is unclear. The germline V gene has CDR1 SGHKS and CDR2 YYEKEE (reference sequence). The V end lost 3 bases, the J end lost 9 bases, and 28 bases lay between the germline ends. This CDR3 region has 19 residues. This chain's CDR3 is CASSSLPPQSLVGPSPLHF. As DNA, the CDR3 is TGTGCCAGCAGCTCCCTACCACCCCAAAGCCTAGTGGGCCCTTCACCCCTCCACTTT. Complete variable domain (other parts from reference TRBV5-5 and TRBJ1-6): DAGVTQSPTHLIKTRGQQVTLRCSPISGHKSVSWYQQVLGQGPQFIFQYYEKEERGRGNFPDRFSARQFPNYSSELNVNALLLGDSALYLCASSSLPPQSLVGPSPLHFGNGTRLTVT.

The chain recombines TRBV4-2 with TRBJ1-6; weak D call: TRBD1 (6 bases). Germline CDR1 is LGHNA and CDR2 is YNFKEQ. V was pared by 0 bases and J by 7 bases, with 16 bases between. This CDR3 spans 17 amino acids. The CDR3 DNA reads as TGTGCCAGCAGCCAAGATAGTTTGGACAGCGAAAATTCACCCCTCCACTTT. Translation gives CASSQDSLDSENSPLHF.

The chain couples TRBV5-1 to TRBJ2-5; 7 bases line up with TRBD2. V lost 4 bases, J lost 1 base, and 10 bases stayed unmatched. The germline gives CDR1 SGHRS, CDR2 YFSETQ. The CDR3 consists of 16 residues. The CDR3 region is CASSRLGAGVQETQYF. The CDR3 DNA sequence: TGCGCCAGCAGCCGGCTGGGTGCGGGGGTCCAAGAGACCCAGTACTTC.

The chain is built from TRBV7-9 and TRBJ1-5; D perhaps matches TRBD1 (5 bases). The V gene's germline CDR1 is SEHNR and CDR2 FQNEAQ (reference sequence). The CDR3 runs 13 residues. V was trimmed by 11 bases and J by 6 bases, leaving 17 bases between them. The CDR3 nucleotides read TGTGCCGTCGGGGGAGGGGAGCGTCAGCCCCAGCATTTT. This codes for CAVGGGERQPQHF.

The rearrangement uses TRBV6-4 and TRBJ1-2, with D possibly TRBD1 on 5 matching bases. Looked up from germline, CDR1 is MRHNA and CDR2 is SNTAGT. Deletions cut 6 bases from V and 1 base from J, with 15 bases between. The CDR3 has 15 residues. CDR3 sequence (DNA): TGTGCCAGCAGAAAAACCGGGGCGGTTAACTATGGCTACACCTTC. Its protein is CASRKTGAVNYGYTF.

V usage is TRBV5-1 and J usage is TRBJ2-1; 10 nucleotides line up with TRBD1. The V gene end was trimmed by 7 bases and the J gene end by 1 base; junction bases not matched to a gene: 5. Germline assignment: CDR1 SGHRS and CDR2 YFSETQ. There are 15 residues in the CDR3. Here the CDR3 reads CASSGQGWSYNEQFF. Here the CDR3 DNA reads TGCGCCAGCTCGGGACAGGGGTGGTCCTACAATGAGCAGTTCTTC.

V is TRBV7-2 and J is TRBJ2-1; TRBD1 agrees at 7 bases. J gave up 6 bases and V 0 bases, and 5 bases lay outside the gene matches. Germline-derived CDR1 and CDR2 are SGHTA and FQGNSA. The length of the CDR3 is 15 residues. The CDR3 region is CASSLAGQSLNEQFF. CDR3 nucleotide sequence: TGTGCCAGCAGCTTAGCGGGACAGAGCCTCAATGAGCAGTTCTTC.

This clone was recorded only once. The chain is built from TRBV11-3 and TRBJ2-2; D is unclear. Germline V gene sequence: CDR1 SGHNT, CDR2 YENEEA. Deletions cut 0 bases from V and 1 base from J, with 3 bases between. This CDR3 contains 14 residues. CDR3 coding DNA: TGTGCCAGCAGCTTAGACGGGAACACCGGGGAGCTGTTTTTT. It yields the protein CASSLDGNTGELFF. The whole variable domain, filled in from reference TRBV11-3 and TRBJ2-2, reads EAGVVQSPRYKIIEKKQPVAFWCNPISGHNTLYWYLQNLGQGPELLIRYENEEAVDDSQLPKDRFSAERLKGVDSTLKIQPAELGDSAVYLCASSLDGNTGELFFGEGSRLTVL.

V usage is TRBV7-2 and J usage is TRBJ2-3; D uncertain. There are 15 residues in the CDR3. Between the trimmed V and J ends, which lost 4 bases and 2 bases, there was a span of 13 bases. Germline lookup yields CDR1 SGHTA and CDR2 FQGNSA. CDR3 coding DNA: TGTGCCAGCAGCTGGGAACTACGCCCCACAGATACGCAGTATTTT. Amino acid sequence: CASSWELRPTDTQYF.